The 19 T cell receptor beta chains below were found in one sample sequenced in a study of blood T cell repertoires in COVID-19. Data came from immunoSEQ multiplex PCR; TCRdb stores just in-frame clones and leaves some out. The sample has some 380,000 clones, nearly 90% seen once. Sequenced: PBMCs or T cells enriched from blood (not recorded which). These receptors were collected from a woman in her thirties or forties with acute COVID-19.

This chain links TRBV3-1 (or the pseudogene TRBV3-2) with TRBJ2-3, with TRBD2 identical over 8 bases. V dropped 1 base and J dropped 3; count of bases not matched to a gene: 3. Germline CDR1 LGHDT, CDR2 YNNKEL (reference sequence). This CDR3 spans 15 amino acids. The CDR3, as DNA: TGTGCCAGCAGCCAAGTGAGCGGGAGAACAGATACGCAGTATTTT. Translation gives CASSQVSGRTDTQYF.

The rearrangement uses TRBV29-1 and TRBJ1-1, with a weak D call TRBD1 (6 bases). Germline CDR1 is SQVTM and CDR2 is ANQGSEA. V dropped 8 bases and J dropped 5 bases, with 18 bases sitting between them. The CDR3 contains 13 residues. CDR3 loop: CSHEQGRLTEAFF. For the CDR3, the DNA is TGCAGCCATGAGCAGGGGCGCCTAACTGAAGCTTTCTTT.

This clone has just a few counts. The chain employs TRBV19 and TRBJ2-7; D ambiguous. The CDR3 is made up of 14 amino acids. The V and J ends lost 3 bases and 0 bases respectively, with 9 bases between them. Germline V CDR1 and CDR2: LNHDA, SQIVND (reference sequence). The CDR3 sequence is CASSIGIVSYEQYF. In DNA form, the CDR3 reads TGTGCCAGTAGTATCGGTATCGTCTCCTACGAGCAGTACTTC.

The CDR3 here is CASSKKRDRGEETQYF. CDR3 coding DNA: TGTGCCAGCAGCAAAAAACGGGACAGGGGCGAAGAGACCCAGTACTTC. The chain recombines TRBV7-7 with TRBJ2-5; 10 positions match TRBD1. Germline V gene sequence: CDR1 SSHAT, CDR2 FNYEAQ (reference sequence). V gave up 5 bases and J gave up 3 bases; unmatched junction bases: 9. CDR3 size: 16 residues.

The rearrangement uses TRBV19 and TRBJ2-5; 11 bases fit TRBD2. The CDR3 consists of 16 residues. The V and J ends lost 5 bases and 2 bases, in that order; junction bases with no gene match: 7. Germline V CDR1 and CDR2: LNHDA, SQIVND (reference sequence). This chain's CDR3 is CASSVPGTSGQETQYF. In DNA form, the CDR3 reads TGTGCCAGTAGTGTACCCGGGACTAGCGGACAAGAGACCCAGTACTTC. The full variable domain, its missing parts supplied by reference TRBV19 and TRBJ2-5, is DGGITQSPKYLFRKEGQNVTLSCEQNLNHDAMYWYRQDPGQGLRLIYYSQIVNDFQKGDIAEGYSVSREKKESFPLTVTSAQKNPTAFYLCASSVPGTSGQETQYFGPGTRLLVL.

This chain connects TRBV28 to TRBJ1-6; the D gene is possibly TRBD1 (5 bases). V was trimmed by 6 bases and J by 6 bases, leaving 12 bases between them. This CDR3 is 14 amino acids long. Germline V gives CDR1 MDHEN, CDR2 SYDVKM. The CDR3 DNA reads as TGTGCCAGCAGGACTAGTGGGGGTAATTCACCCCTCCACTTT. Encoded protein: CASRTSGGNSPLHF.

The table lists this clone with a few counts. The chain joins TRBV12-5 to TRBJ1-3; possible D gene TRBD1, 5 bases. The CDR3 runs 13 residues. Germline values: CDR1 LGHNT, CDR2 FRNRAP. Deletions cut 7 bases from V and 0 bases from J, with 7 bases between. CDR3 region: CASADSSGNTIYF. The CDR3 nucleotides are TGTGCTAGTGCCGACAGCTCTGGAAACACCATATATTTT.

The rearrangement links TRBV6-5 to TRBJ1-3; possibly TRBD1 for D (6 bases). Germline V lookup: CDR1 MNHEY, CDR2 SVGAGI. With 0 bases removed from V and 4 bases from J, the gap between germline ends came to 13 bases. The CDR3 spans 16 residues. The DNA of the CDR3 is TGTGCCAGCAGTTACTCGACTGGGGGCGACGGAAACACCATATATTTT. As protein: CASSYSTGGDGNTIYF.

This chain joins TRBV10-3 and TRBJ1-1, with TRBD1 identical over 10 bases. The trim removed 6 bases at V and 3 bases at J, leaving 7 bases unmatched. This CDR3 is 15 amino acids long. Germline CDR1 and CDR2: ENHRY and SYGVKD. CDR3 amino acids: CAISGGTGADTEAFF. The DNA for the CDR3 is TGTGCCATCAGCGGGGGGACAGGGGCTGACACTGAAGCTTTCTTT.

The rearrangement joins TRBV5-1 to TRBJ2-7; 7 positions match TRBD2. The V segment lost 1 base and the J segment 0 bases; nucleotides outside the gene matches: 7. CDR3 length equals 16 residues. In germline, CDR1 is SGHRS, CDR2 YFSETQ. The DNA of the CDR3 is TGCGCCAGCAGCTTGTGGTCAGCGGGGACCTCCTACGAGCAGTACTTC. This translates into CASSLWSAGTSYEQYF.

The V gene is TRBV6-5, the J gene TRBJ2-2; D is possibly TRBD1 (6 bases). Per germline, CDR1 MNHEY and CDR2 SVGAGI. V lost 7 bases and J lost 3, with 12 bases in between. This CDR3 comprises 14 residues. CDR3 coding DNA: TGTGCCAGCACTAACAGGGAACACACCGGGGAGCTGTTTTTT. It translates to CASTNREHTGELFF.

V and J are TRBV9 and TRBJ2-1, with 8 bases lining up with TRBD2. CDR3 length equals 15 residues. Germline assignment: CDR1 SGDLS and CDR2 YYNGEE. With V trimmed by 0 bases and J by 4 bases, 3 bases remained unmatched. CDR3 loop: CASSVGAGEYNEQFF. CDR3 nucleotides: TGTGCCAGCAGCGTAGGAGCGGGGGAGTACAATGAGCAGTTCTTC. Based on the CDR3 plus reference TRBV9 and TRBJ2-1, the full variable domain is DSGVTQTPKHLITATGQRVTLRCSPRSGDLSVYWYQQSLDQGLQFLIQYYNGEERAKGNILERFSAQQFPDLHSELNLSSLELGDSALYFCASSVGAGEYNEQFFGPGTRLTVL.

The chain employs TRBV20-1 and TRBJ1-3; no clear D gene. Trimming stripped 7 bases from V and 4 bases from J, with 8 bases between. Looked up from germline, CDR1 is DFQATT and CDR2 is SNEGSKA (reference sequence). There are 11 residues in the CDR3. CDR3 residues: CSVTRGNTIYF. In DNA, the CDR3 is TGCAGTGTCACACGCGGAAACACCATATATTTT.

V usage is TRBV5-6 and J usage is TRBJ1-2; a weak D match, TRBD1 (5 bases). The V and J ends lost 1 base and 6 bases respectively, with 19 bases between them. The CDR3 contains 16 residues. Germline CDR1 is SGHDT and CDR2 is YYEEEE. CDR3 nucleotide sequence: TGTGCCAGCAGCTTGAATATGGGAGGGGCGCGAAATGGCTACACCTTC. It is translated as CASSLNMGGARNGYTF.

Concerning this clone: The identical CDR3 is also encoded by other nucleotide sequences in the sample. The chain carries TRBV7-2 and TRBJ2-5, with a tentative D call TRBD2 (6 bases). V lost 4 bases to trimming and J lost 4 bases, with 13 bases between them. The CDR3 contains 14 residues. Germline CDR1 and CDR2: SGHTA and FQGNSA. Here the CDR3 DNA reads TGTGCCAGCAGCTCGGACTACGGCTCAGAGACCCAGTACTTC. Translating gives CASSSDYGSETQYF.

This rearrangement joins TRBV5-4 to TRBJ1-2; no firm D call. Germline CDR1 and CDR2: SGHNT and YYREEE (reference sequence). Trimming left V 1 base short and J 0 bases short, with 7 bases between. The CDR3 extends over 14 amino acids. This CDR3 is CASSLKGANYGYTF. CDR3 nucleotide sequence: TGTGCCAGCAGCTTGAAGGGAGCTAACTATGGCTACACCTTC. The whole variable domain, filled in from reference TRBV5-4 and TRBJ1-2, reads ETGVTQSPTHLIKTRGQQVTLRCSSQSGHNTVSWYQQALGQGPQFIFQYYREEENGRGNFPPRFSGLQFPNYSSELNVNALELDDSALYLCASSLKGANYGYTFGSGTRLTVV.

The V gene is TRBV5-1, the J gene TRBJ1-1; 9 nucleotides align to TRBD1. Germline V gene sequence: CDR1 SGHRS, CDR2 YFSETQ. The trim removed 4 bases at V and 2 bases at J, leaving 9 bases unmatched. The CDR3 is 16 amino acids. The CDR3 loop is CASSKRQGGPNTEAFF. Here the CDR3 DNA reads TGCGCCAGCAGCAAAAGACAGGGGGGACCAAACACTGAAGCTTTCTTT. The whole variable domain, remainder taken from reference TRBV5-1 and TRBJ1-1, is KAGVTQTPRYLIKTRGQQVTLSCSPISGHRSVSWYQQTPGQGLQFLFEYFSETQRNKGNFPGRFSGRQFSNSRSEMNVSTLELGDSALYLCASSKRQGGPNTEAFFGQGTRLTVV.

The CDR3 here is CASSVAGGAEAFF. CDR3 DNA: TGTGCCAGCAGCGTAGCAGGGGGCGCTGAAGCTTTCTTT. The V and J genes are TRBV9 and TRBJ1-1, with 8 bases matching TRBD1. Looked up from germline, CDR1 is SGDLS and CDR2 is YYNGEE. This CDR3 region has 13 residues. Losses at the gene ends were 0 bases for V and 6 bases for J; bases not matched to a gene: 1. The full variable domain, rest sourced from reference TRBV9 and TRBJ1-1, is DSGVTQTPKHLITATGQRVTLRCSPRSGDLSVYWYQQSLDQGLQFLIQYYNGEERAKGNILERFSAQQFPDLHSELNLSSLELGDSALYFCASSVAGGAEAFFGQGTRLTVV.

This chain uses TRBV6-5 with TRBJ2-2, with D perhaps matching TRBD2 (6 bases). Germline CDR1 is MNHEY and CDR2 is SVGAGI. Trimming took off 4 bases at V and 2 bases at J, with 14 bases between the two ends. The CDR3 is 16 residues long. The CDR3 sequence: CASSSSVSLNTGELFF. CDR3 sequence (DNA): TGTGCCAGCAGTTCTAGCGTGAGCCTTAACACCGGGGAGCTGTTTTTT.